This entry describes one T cell receptor beta chain. Germline V gene data show CDR1 as SGHRS and CDR2 as YFSETQ. The CDR3 spans 15 residues. V trimming: 2 bases; J trimming: 5 bases; junction bases outside the gene matches: 6. The sample originates from a study of T-cell memory formation after mild COVID-19. TCRalpha and TCRbeta libraries used 5'RACE with constant-segment primers and UMIs. TCRdb re-analysed the 5' RACE reads in MiXCR, keeping a single row per CDR3 protein. The sample holds around 300,000 distinct CDR3 sequences, 8% to 10% seen once. The chain is built from TRBV5-1 and TRBJ2-3, with 9 bases identical to TRBD2. Sequenced sample: PBMCs or a T cell subset sorted from them (not recorded which). The clonotype originates from a man aged 18 to 29 who had mild COVID-19 (a few samples of this study predate the infection). Cell type and time point are not known. In DNA form, the CDR3 reads TGCGCCAGCAGCTTTGGCGGGGGGGGCGAAGATACGCAGTATTTT. Protein sequence: CASSFGGGGEDTQYF.